This T cell receptor beta chain came from a study of CD8 T cells in ankylosing spondylitis. TCRdb re-called the 5' RACE reads through MiXCR, storing one row per CDR3 protein. The table has about 250,000 distinct CDR3 sequences, more than 9% seen once. This clonotype was detected many times. This CDR3 comprises 16 residues. Germline CDR1 reads SGHRS; CDR2 reads YFSETQ. Between the trimmed V and J ends, which lost 0 bases and 4 bases, there was a span of 16 bases. The rearrangement uses TRBV5-1 and TRBJ1-1; D is unclear. The sample taken for sequencing was blood, either unsorted or a sorted T cell fraction (not recorded which). This clonotype originated in a male donor with ankylosing spondylitis or in good health (not recorded which). CDR3 DNA sequence: TGCGCCAGCAGCTTGGTGGCGAGGCCCCGGGGCACTGAAGCTTTCTTT. Protein: CASSLVARPRGTEAFF.